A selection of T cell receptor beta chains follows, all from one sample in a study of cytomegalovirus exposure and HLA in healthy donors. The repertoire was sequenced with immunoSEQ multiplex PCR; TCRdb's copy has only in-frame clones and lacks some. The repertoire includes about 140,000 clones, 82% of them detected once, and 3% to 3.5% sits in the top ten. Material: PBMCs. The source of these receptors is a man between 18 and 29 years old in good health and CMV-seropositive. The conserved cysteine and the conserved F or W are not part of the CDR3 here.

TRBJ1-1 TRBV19 ASRTRTTASHYTEAF
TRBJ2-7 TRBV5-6 ASSDGTGGSYEQY
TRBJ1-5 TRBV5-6 ASSLEGGSNQPQH
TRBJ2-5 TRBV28 ASSLDSGRAGETQY
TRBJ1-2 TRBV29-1 SVPGSGNYGYT
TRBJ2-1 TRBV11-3 ASSPTGSYNEQF
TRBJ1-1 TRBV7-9 ASSFSTGLEAF
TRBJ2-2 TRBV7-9 ASSSVQGRNTGELF
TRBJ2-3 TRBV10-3 AISGTGREDTQY
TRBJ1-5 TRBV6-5 ASRMDRGGNQPQH
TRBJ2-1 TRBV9 ASSVGSGRANEQF
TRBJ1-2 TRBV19 ASSPGTGGYGYT
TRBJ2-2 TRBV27 ASSLPGQSSNTGELF
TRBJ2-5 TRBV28 ASSLSGSTLQETQY
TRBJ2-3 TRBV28 ASSSTSPTQY
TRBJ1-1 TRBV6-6 ATSQYTEAF
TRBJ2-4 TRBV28 ASSFGGAENIQY
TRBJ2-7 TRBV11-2 ASSLDLMDRGEQY
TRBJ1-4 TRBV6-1 ASSSGTANEKLF